This TCR beta chain was sequenced for a study of T cells in Graves' hyperthyroidism and ophthalmopathy. The CDR3 runs to 14 residues. CDR1 and CDR2 (germline): DFQATT, SNEGSKA (reference sequence). V gave up 0 bases and J gave up 7 bases, with 13 bases separating them. Study-level points and caveats: Most thyroid clonotypes expanded above 0.001 were also detected in blood.

To note about this clonotype: Its antigen is undetermined.

Those patients with uncontrolled infection, other autoimmune disease, pregnancy or lactation were excluded. Orbital computed tomography, thyroid ultrasound, serum thyroxine and TRAb, and clinical symptoms together informed the diagnoses. Amplification of TCR beta CDR3 regions was performed using RNA transcripts as template. The primer set for the first-round RT-PCR of the TCR CDR3 was HTBI. TCRdb reanalysed the multiplex PCR reads using MiXCR and keeps one entry per CDR3 protein. The top ten clones hold less than 9% of a sample with nearly 600,000 distinct CDR3 sequences, approximately 15% of them seen once.

The sample comprised blood. The clonotype comes from a woman aged 18-30 years with Graves' ophthalmopathy. This sequence joins TRBV20-1 and TRBJ1-5, with D possibly TRBD1 on 6 matching bases. CDR3 residues: CSARDLGAWQPQHF. CDR3 sequence (DNA): TGCAGTGCTAGAGATTTGGGGGCATGGCAGCCCCAGCATTTT.